The entry below gives a single TCR beta chain sequence along with its context. Antigen: not known. Researchers ran immunoSEQ v3.0 at survey level. Samples were sequenced targeting 40,000-50,000 T-cell genomes each. Sequencing was performed with immunoSEQ multiplex PCR; in TCRdb, only in-frame clones are kept and a portion is missing. The table has over 40,000 clones, roughly 93% seen once. These data originate in a study of long-term antiretroviral therapy in people with HIV. For the study at large: Of all samples, the earliest predate the 2015 immediate-ART recommendation by about a decade. Study-level results: Repertoires from HIV showed CDR3 length ranges narrower than those of controls.

The CDR3 runs 12 residues. Germline V gene data show CDR1 as MDHEN and CDR2 as SYDVKM. Trimming pared 6 bases from V and 7 bases from J, leaving 12 bases between. Each contributor possessed a minimum of one pre-ART and a minimum of two post-ART PBMC samples. The genes are TRBV28 and TRBJ1-1, with a possible D match to TRBD1 (5 bases). This material consisted of unsorted PBMCs, taken just over 9 years after starting antiretroviral therapy. This receptor was obtained from a man aged 25-40 years with HIV. The CDR3 DNA sequence: TGTGCCAGCAGCCCAAGGGACCTTGAAGCTTTCTTT. Translation: CASSPRDLEAFF.